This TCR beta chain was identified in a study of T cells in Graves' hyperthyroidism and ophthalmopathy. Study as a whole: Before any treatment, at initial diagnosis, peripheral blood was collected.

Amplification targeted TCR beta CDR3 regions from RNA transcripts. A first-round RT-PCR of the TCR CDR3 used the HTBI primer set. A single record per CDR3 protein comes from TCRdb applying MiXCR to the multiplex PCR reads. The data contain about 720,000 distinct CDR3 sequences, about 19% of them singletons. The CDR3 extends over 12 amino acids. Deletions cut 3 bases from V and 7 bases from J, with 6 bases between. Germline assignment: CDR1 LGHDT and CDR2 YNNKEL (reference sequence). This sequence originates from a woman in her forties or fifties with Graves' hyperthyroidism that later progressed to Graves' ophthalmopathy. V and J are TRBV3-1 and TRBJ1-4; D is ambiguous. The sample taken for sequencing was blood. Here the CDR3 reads CASSQQSEKLFF. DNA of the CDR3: TGTGCCAGCAGCCAGCAGTCTGAAAAACTGTTTTTT.